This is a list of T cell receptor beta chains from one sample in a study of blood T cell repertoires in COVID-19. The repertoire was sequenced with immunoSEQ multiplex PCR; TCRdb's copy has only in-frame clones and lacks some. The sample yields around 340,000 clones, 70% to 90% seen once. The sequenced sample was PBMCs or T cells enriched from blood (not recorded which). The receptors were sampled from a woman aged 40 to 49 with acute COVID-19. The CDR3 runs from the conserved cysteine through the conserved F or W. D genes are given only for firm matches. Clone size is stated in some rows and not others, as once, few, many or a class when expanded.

cdr3_aa: CSASSAVSYEQYF
cdr3_nt: TGCAGTGCTAGTTCAGCGGTCTCCTACGAGCAGTACTTC
clone_size: -
cdr3_length: 13
v_call: TRBV20-1
j_call: TRBJ2-7
d_call: -

cdr3_aa: CASRLLGQGASYEQYF
cdr3_nt: TGTGCCAGCAGACTATTGGGGCAGGGGGCTTCGTACGAGCAGTACTTC
clone_size: -
cdr3_length: 16
v_call: TRBV11-2
j_call: TRBJ2-7
d_call: TRBD1

cdr3_aa: CASSEAGIISYEQYF
cdr3_nt: TGCGCCAGCAGTGAGGCCGGTATTATCTCCTACGAGCAGTACTTC
clone_size: few
cdr3_length: 15
v_call: TRBV10-1
j_call: TRBJ2-7
d_call: -

cdr3_aa: CASSAGTGGGYTF
cdr3_nt: TGTGCCAGCAGCGCCGGGACAGGGGGTGGCTACACCTTC
clone_size: -
cdr3_length: 13
v_call: TRBV5-4
j_call: TRBJ1-2
d_call: TRBD1

cdr3_aa: CAIRPFGPEITNYGYTF
cdr3_nt: TGTGCCATCAGACCCTTTGGGCCCGAGATAACTAACTATGGCTACACCTTC
clone_size: -
cdr3_length: 17
v_call: TRBV10-3
j_call: TRBJ1-2
d_call: -

cdr3_aa: CASSLAGLETQYF
cdr3_nt: TGCGCCAGCAGCTTGGCAGGGTTGGAGACCCAGTACTTC
clone_size: -
cdr3_length: 13
v_call: TRBV5-1
j_call: TRBJ2-5
d_call: -

cdr3_aa: CASSSAGGLIKNIQYF
cdr3_nt: TGTGCCAGCAGCTCAGCAGGGGGTCTGATCAAAAACATTCAGTACTTC
clone_size: -
cdr3_length: 16
v_call: TRBV5-4
j_call: TRBJ2-4
d_call: TRBD1

cdr3_aa: CASSIQGAYEQYF
cdr3_nt: TGTGCCAGTAGTATTCAGGGCGCCTACGAGCAGTACTTC
clone_size: once
cdr3_length: 13
v_call: TRBV19
j_call: TRBJ2-7
d_call: -

cdr3_aa: CSVEDGTAAPYGYTF
cdr3_nt: TGCAGCGTTGAAGACGGGACTGCGGCCCCTTATGGCTACACCTTC
clone_size: once
cdr3_length: 15
v_call: TRBV29-1
j_call: TRBJ1-2
d_call: -

cdr3_aa: CASSIVRGGFGEQFF
cdr3_nt: TGTGCCAGTAGTATAGTTAGGGGGGGATTTGGCGAGCAGTTCTTC
clone_size: -
cdr3_length: 15
v_call: TRBV19
j_call: TRBJ2-1
d_call: -

cdr3_aa: CASSSGNTIYF
cdr3_nt: TGTGCCAGCAGTTCGGGAAACACCATATATTTT
clone_size: -
cdr3_length: 11
v_call: TRBV12-3/TRBV12-4
j_call: TRBJ1-3
d_call: -

cdr3_aa: CASSVRQGEDEQYF
cdr3_nt: TGCGCCAGCAGCGTGAGACAGGGGGAGGACGAGCAGTACTTC
clone_size: -
cdr3_length: 14
v_call: TRBV5-1
j_call: TRBJ2-7
d_call: TRBD1

cdr3_aa: CASSVGGLETQYF
cdr3_nt: TGTGCCAGCAGCGTGGGGGGTTTGGAGACCCAGTACTTC
clone_size: -
cdr3_length: 13
v_call: TRBV9
j_call: TRBJ2-5
d_call: -

cdr3_aa: CASSLWGREAEAFF
cdr3_nt: TGTGCCAGCAGCTTGTGGGGACGGGAGGCTGAAGCTTTCTTT
clone_size: -
cdr3_length: 14
v_call: TRBV7-6
j_call: TRBJ1-1
d_call: -

cdr3_aa: CASSLIGDGELFF
cdr3_nt: TGTGCCAGCAGTTTAATCGGGGACGGGGAGCTGTTTTTT
clone_size: -
cdr3_length: 13
v_call: TRBV28
j_call: TRBJ2-2
d_call: -

cdr3_aa: CASRRADSYGYTF
cdr3_nt: TGTGCCAGCAGACGAGCAGACAGCTATGGCTACACCTTC
clone_size: -
cdr3_length: 13
v_call: TRBV3-1/TRBV3-2
j_call: TRBJ1-2
d_call: -

cdr3_aa: CASSLGGPSYEQYF
cdr3_nt: TGTGCCAGCAGCTTGGGAGGTCCTAGCTACGAGCAGTACTTC
clone_size: once
cdr3_length: 14
v_call: TRBV5-6
j_call: TRBJ2-7
d_call: -

cdr3_aa: CASSPGTSAMGETQYF
cdr3_nt: TGTGCCAGCTCACCAGGGACTAGCGCTATGGGTGAGACCCAGTACTTC
clone_size: -
cdr3_length: 16
v_call: TRBV18
j_call: TRBJ2-5
d_call: TRBD2

cdr3_aa: CASSPLGQSGDTQYF
cdr3_nt: TGTGCCAGCAGCCCGCTGGGACAGTCGGGAGATACGCAGTATTTT
clone_size: few
cdr3_length: 15
v_call: TRBV7-3
j_call: TRBJ2-3
d_call: TRBD1

cdr3_aa: CASSLRGTSGGQETQYF
cdr3_nt: TGTGCCAGCAGCTTAAGGGGGACTAGCGGGGGACAAGAGACCCAGTACTTC
clone_size: -
cdr3_length: 17
v_call: TRBV11-3
j_call: TRBJ2-5
d_call: TRBD2

cdr3_aa: CASSVEGTGFFSGNTIYF
cdr3_nt: TGTGCCAGCAGCGTAGAGGGTACAGGTTTCTTCTCTGGAAACACCATATATTTT
clone_size: -
cdr3_length: 18
v_call: TRBV9
j_call: TRBJ1-3
d_call: -

cdr3_aa: CASSTVAGGKGTGELFF
cdr3_nt: TGTGCCAGCAGCACGGTAGCGGGAGGGAAGGGCACCGGGGAGCTGTTTTTT
clone_size: -
cdr3_length: 17
v_call: TRBV7-2
j_call: TRBJ2-2
d_call: TRBD2

cdr3_aa: CSVTLAGEGETQYF
cdr3_nt: TGCAGCGTCACGCTAGCGGGGGAAGGAGAGACCCAGTACTTC
clone_size: -
cdr3_length: 14
v_call: TRBV29-1
j_call: TRBJ2-5
d_call: TRBD2

cdr3_aa: CASSQGSSYNSPLHF
cdr3_nt: TGTGCCAGCAGCCAGGGGAGCTCCTATAATTCACCCCTCCACTTT
clone_size: -
cdr3_length: 15
v_call: TRBV3-1/TRBV3-2
j_call: TRBJ1-6
d_call: -

cdr3_aa: CASSTGTGGRYGYTF
cdr3_nt: TGTGCCAGCAGCACCGGGACAGGGGGCAGATATGGCTACACCTTC
clone_size: few
cdr3_length: 15
v_call: TRBV28
j_call: TRBJ1-2
d_call: TRBD1

cdr3_aa: CASSLGAGGRYEQYF
cdr3_nt: TGTGCCAGCAGCTTAGGCGCGGGAGGAAGGTACGAGCAGTACTTC
clone_size: -
cdr3_length: 15
v_call: TRBV7-9
j_call: TRBJ2-7
d_call: TRBD2

cdr3_aa: CASSISLAGSYEQYF
cdr3_nt: TGTGCCAGTAGTATATCACTAGCGGGCTCCTACGAGCAGTACTTC
clone_size: -
cdr3_length: 15
v_call: TRBV19
j_call: TRBJ2-7
d_call: TRBD2

cdr3_aa: CASSLGRGQGTLETQYF
cdr3_nt: TGTGCCAGCAGTTTGGGAAGGGGACAGGGAACCTTGGAGACCCAGTACTTC
clone_size: -
cdr3_length: 17
v_call: TRBV6-2/TRBV6-3
j_call: TRBJ2-5
d_call: TRBD1

cdr3_aa: CASGQGGQPQHF
cdr3_nt: TGTGCCAGCGGACAGGGAGGCCAGCCCCAGCATTTT
clone_size: -
cdr3_length: 12
v_call: TRBV3-1/TRBV3-2
j_call: TRBJ1-5
d_call: TRBD1

cdr3_aa: CASSLVRQGVNTGELFF
cdr3_nt: TGTGCCAGCAGCTTAGTCCGGCAGGGGGTAAACACCGGGGAGCTGTTTTTT
clone_size: -
cdr3_length: 17
v_call: TRBV7-9
j_call: TRBJ2-2
d_call: TRBD1

cdr3_aa: CASSSNLPGYTGELFF
cdr3_nt: TGTGCCAGCAGTTCCAACCTTCCAGGGTACACCGGGGAGCTGTTTTTT
clone_size: -
cdr3_length: 16
v_call: TRBV27
j_call: TRBJ2-2
d_call: -

cdr3_aa: CASSSQLGGPYEQYF
cdr3_nt: TGTGCCAGCAGCTCGCAGTTGGGGGGGCCCTACGAGCAGTACTTC
clone_size: -
cdr3_length: 15
v_call: TRBV7-6
j_call: TRBJ2-7
d_call: -

cdr3_aa: CASSTPGSGNTIYF
cdr3_nt: TGTGCCAGTAGCACCCCGGGATCTGGAAACACCATATATTTT
clone_size: few
cdr3_length: 14
v_call: TRBV19
j_call: TRBJ1-3
d_call: -

cdr3_aa: CASSQDYGASGYYEQYF
cdr3_nt: TGCGCCAGCAGCCAAGATTACGGGGCTAGCGGGTACTACGAGCAGTACTTC
clone_size: -
cdr3_length: 17
v_call: TRBV4-3
j_call: TRBJ2-7
d_call: TRBD2

cdr3_aa: CASSYLAQPDNSPLHF
cdr3_nt: TGTGCCAGCAGTTACTTAGCGCAGCCCGATAATTCACCCCTCCACTTT
clone_size: -
cdr3_length: 16
v_call: TRBV6-5
j_call: TRBJ1-6
d_call: -

cdr3_aa: CASSQDRTSGAYNEQFF
cdr3_nt: TGTGCCAGCAGCCAAGATCGGACTAGCGGGGCCTACAATGAGCAGTTCTTC
clone_size: -
cdr3_length: 17
v_call: TRBV4-2
j_call: TRBJ2-1
d_call: TRBD2

cdr3_aa: CASSQARGDYQPQHF
cdr3_nt: TGTGCCAGCAGCCAGGCCAGGGGCGATTATCAGCCCCAGCATTTT
clone_size: -
cdr3_length: 15
v_call: TRBV4-2
j_call: TRBJ1-5
d_call: -